This record covers a single T cell receptor (beta chain). The data were obtained in a study of blood T cell repertoires in COVID-19. Overall study: The United States, Italy and Spain supplied acute and convalescent COVID-19 samples. Nucleic acid was either cDNA or gDNA, and it came from T cells, B-cell-depleted T cells, or PBMCs.

Authors' analysis steps: The assay estimated nucleated cells by amplifying reference gene primers. Sequencing was performed with immunoSEQ multiplex PCR; in TCRdb, only in-frame clones are kept and a portion is missing. That table supplies the V and J calls and clone size; D and trimming were determined from the DNA. The repertoire holds about 130,000 clones, with over 75% as singletons. Germline CDR1 and CDR2: MNHEY and SVGAGI. This CDR3 comprises 14 residues. The ends lost 7 bases at V and 0 bases at J; junction bases unmatched: 3. The TCR comes from a woman aged 80 or older with acute or convalescent COVID-19. Sample: peripheral blood. J is TRBJ1-3 and V is TRBV6-5; 7 bases map to TRBD1. The CDR3 region is CASKTGVSGNTIYF. DNA of the CDR3: TGTGCCAGCAAAACAGGGGTCTCTGGAAACACCATATATTTT.